The 4 T cell receptor beta chains below come from one sample, sequenced in a study of blood T cell repertoires in COVID-19. Profiled with immunoSEQ multiplex PCR; TCRdb holds only in-frame clones, not every one. Counted here are 70,000 or so clones, 82% occurring once; the ten biggest clones make up around 19%. Sequenced: peripheral blood. The receptors shown here come from a human donor in a cohort sampled during active COVID-19.

The chain recombines TRBV6-5 with TRBJ2-7; 9 bases map to TRBD1. Trimming removed 5 bases from V and 5 bases from J; junction bases left unmatched: 10. The CDR3 runs 15 residues. Germline-derived CDR1 and CDR2 are MNHEY and SVGAGI. CDR3: CASSPSGQGIHEQYF. The CDR3 DNA reads TGTGCCAGCAGTCCCTCTGGACAGGGGATCCACGAGCAGTACTTC.

The chain carries TRBV2 and TRBJ2-5, with TRBD2 as a possible D gene (6 bases). Trimming pared 4 bases from V and 2 bases from J, leaving 11 bases between. This CDR3 comprises 14 residues. Germline loops: CDR1 SNHLY, CDR2 FYNNEI. This chain's CDR3 is CASSVAGTQETQYF. Here the CDR3 DNA reads TGTGCCAGCAGTGTTGCGGGGACTCAAGAGACCCAGTACTTC.

The V gene is TRBV5-1, the J gene TRBJ2-7, with 8 bases lining up with TRBD1. Germline lookup yields CDR1 SGHRS and CDR2 YFSETQ. The CDR3 is made up of 15 amino acids. V shed 4 bases, J shed 7 bases, and the junction held 13 bases outside the gene matches. The CDR3 region is CASSQIGTGITEQYF. The DNA for the CDR3 is TGCGCCAGCAGCCAGATCGGGACAGGAATTACGGAGCAGTACTTC.

This clone was picked up many times. The V gene is TRBV12-3 or TRBV12-4, the J gene TRBJ2-7; a possible D gene is TRBD1 (5 bases). CDR3 length equals 12 residues. V was cut by 5 bases and J by 7 bases, with 12 bases left in between. The CDR3 protein is CASSTVRQEQYF. CDR3 bases: TGTGCCAGCAGTACGGTGAGACAGGAGCAGTACTTC.